This passage covers 12 T cell receptor beta chains from one sample sequenced in a study of long-term antiretroviral therapy in people with HIV. Investigators performed immunoSEQ version v3.0 at survey level. Some clones are missing from TCRdb's copy, which holds only in-frame ones; the method was immunoSEQ multiplex PCR. The sample comprises approximately 26,000 clones, 80% to 90% of which are singletons, and about 3.6% rests with the top ten. Sequenced here: unsorted PBMCs, sampled 1.8 years after starting antiretroviral therapy. All receptors derive from a young woman with HIV.

The sample holds one count of this clone. V is TRBV27 and J is TRBJ2-3; D gene ambiguous. Per the germline V gene, CDR1 is MNHEY and CDR2 is SMNVEV (reference sequence). Trimming shortened V by 0 bases and J by 6 bases, and 10 bases separated the two germline ends. This CDR3 has 14 amino acids. CDR3 DNA sequence: TGTGCCAGCAGTTTATCGGAGCCCGGGGATACGCAGTATTTT. It encodes CASSLSEPGDTQYF.

The chain links TRBV7-6 to TRBJ2-3, with 10 bases matching TRBD2. This CDR3 is 17 amino acids long. Trimming at V came to 2 bases and at J to 5 bases, leaving 10 bases not matched to a gene. The germline V gene has CDR1 SGHVS and CDR2 FNYEAQ. CDR3 sequence reads: CASSLPTSGKIVDTQYF. The CDR3 DNA follows: TGTGCCAGCAGCTTACCCACTAGCGGGAAGATAGTAGATACGCAGTATTTT.

The chain carries TRBV7-9 and TRBJ2-7; 7 bases match TRBD1. The ends lost 1 base at V and 4 bases at J; junction bases unmatched: 10. From germline, CDR1 is SEHNR and CDR2 FQNEAQ (reference sequence). The CDR3 is 16 residues long. CDR3 amino acids: CASSLGGTAAAYEQYF. In DNA, the CDR3 is TGTGCCAGCAGCTTAGGAGGGACAGCCGCGGCGTACGAGCAGTACTTC.

Here the CDR3 DNA reads TGTGCCAGCAGTTACTCGAAGACAGGGAGGACTGAAGCTTTCTTT. Translation gives CASSYSKTGRTEAFF. The V gene is TRBV6-5, the J gene TRBJ1-1, with 7 bases matching TRBD1. CDR3 size: 15 residues. The ends lost 0 bases at V and 5 bases at J; junction bases unmatched: 6. CDR1 MNHEY and CDR2 SVGAGI come from the germline V gene.

The chain links TRBV6-5 to TRBJ1-2; D may be TRBD1 (5 bases). The CDR3 runs to 13 residues. Trimming took off 5 bases at V and 0 bases at J, with 7 bases between the two ends. Germline V gene sequence: CDR1 MNHEY, CDR2 SVGAGI. The DNA of the CDR3 is TGTGCCAGCAGTGAGACAGCTAACTATGGCTACACCTTC. Protein sequence: CASSETANYGYTF.

This clone was counted a few times. The CDR3 DNA sequence: TGCGCCAGCAGCTTCTTAGTCCCGGGACTAGCGGGAGGCCTCGAGCAGTACTTC. Residues: CASSFLVPGLAGGLEQYF. The rearrangement joins TRBV5-1 to TRBJ2-7; TRBD2 matches at 15 bases. This CDR3 is 18 amino acids long. J lost 6 bases, V lost 2 bases, and 12 bases had no gene match. Per the germline V gene, CDR1 is SGHRS and CDR2 is YFSETQ.

Only one count was recorded for this clone. V is TRBV9 and J is TRBJ1-2, with unresolved D. The CDR3 is 12 amino acids. CDR1 is SGDLS, CDR2 YYNGEE, per germline. Trimming stripped 0 bases from V and 0 bases from J, with 0 bases between. This chain's CDR3 is CASSVANYGYTF. CDR3 nucleotides: TGTGCCAGCAGCGTAGCTAACTATGGCTACACCTTC.

This chain connects TRBV27 to TRBJ2-7, with TRBD2 matching 7 bases. Germline CDR1 is MNHEY and CDR2 is SMNVEV (reference sequence). The CDR3 has 14 amino acids. Unmatched junction bases numbered 4, after V lost 0 bases and J lost 5 bases. The CDR3 is CASSLSAGRDEQYF. As DNA, the CDR3 is TGTGCCAGCAGTTTATCAGCGGGGCGGGACGAGCAGTACTTC.

This chain uses TRBV5-4 with TRBJ2-7; 13 bases align to TRBD2. Germline V gives CDR1 SGHNT, CDR2 YYREEE (reference sequence). The trim removed 4 bases at V and 4 bases at J, leaving 2 bases unmatched. The CDR3 spans 14 residues. CDR3 coding DNA: TGTGCCAGCAGCAGGACTAGCGGGAGATACGAGCAGTACTTC. Protein: CASSRTSGRYEQYF. Filled out from reference TRBV5-4 and TRBJ2-7, the complete variable domain reads ETGVTQSPTHLIKTRGQQVTLRCSSQSGHNTVSWYQQALGQGPQFIFQYYREEENGRGNFPPRFSGLQFPNYSSELNVNALELDDSALYLCASSRTSGRYEQYFGPGTRLTVT.

This clone appeared a few times. V and J are TRBV2 and TRBJ2-5; TRBD2 agrees at 13 bases. The V segment lost 4 bases and the J segment 5 bases; nucleotides outside the gene matches: 4. The CDR3 spans 15 residues. Germline V gene data show CDR1 as SNHLY and CDR2 as FYNNEI. CDR3: CASSATSGRDETQYF. The CDR3 nucleotides are TGTGCCAGCAGTGCAACTAGCGGGAGGGATGAGACCCAGTACTTC.

This sequence joins TRBV28 and TRBJ2-5, with D possibly being TRBD2 (5 bases). V was pared by 1 base and J by 3 bases, with 9 bases between. This CDR3 is built from 14 residues. Germline V gene lookup returns CDR1 MDHEN and CDR2 SYDVKM. The CDR3 DNA reads as TGTGCCAGCAGTTTATTAGCTAGCAAAGAGACCCAGTACTTC. Translating it yields CASSLLASKETQYF.

This rearrangement joins TRBV7-8 to TRBJ2-5; TRBD1 aligns across 8 bases. V was clipped by 5 bases and J by 2 bases; unmatched bases: 7. The CDR3 sequence is 15 residues long. Germline CDR1 is SGHVS and CDR2 is FQNEAQ. CDR3 loop: CASSPTWTGQETQYF. CDR3 nucleotides: TGTGCCAGCAGCCCTACGTGGACAGGGCAAGAGACCCAGTACTTC.